The 2 T cell receptor beta chains below come from one sample, sequenced in a study of cytomegalovirus exposure and HLA in healthy donors (dated by TCRdb to 2017 to 2019). The library was produced with the immunoSEQ multiplex PCR assay. The multiplex PCR relied on a mix of 60 forward primers for TCR Vbeta segments and 13 reverse primers for TCR Jbeta segments. TCRdb limited this immuneACCESS table to in-frame rearrangements with V and J called. A share of clones is missing; checked studies link under half to unresolved V genes, and the rest is unexplained. The sample table records 110,000 to 150,000 clones; roughly 75% of these occur just once. 2.5% to 3.5% of the sample is held by the ten biggest clonotypes. Sequences were obtained from PBMCs. The source of these receptors is a female donor in good health and CMV-seronegative.

This chain links TRBV9 with TRBJ1-4, with TRBD1 matching over 9 bases. CDR1 and CDR2 (germline): SGDLS, YYNGEE. The ends lost 3 bases at V and 6 bases at J; junction bases unmatched: 3. The CDR3 runs to 14 residues. Here the CDR3 reads CASSEGQGDEKLFF. In DNA form, the CDR3 reads TGTGCCAGCAGCGAGGGACAGGGTGATGAAAAACTGTTTTTT.

V and J are TRBV5-6 and TRBJ1-1; 7 nucleotides match TRBD1. Trimming took 2 bases from V and 3 from J; bases not matched to a gene: 7. Per germline, CDR1 SGHDT and CDR2 YYEEEE. The CDR3 contains 15 residues. The CDR3 DNA is TGTGCCAGCAGCTTAAGAGGGGGCAAGGACACTGAAGCTTTCTTT. Translated, it gives CASSLRGGKDTEAFF.